This T cell receptor beta chain emerged from a study of shared clonotypes between healthy human individuals. Remarks on this clone: Its antigen is still unknown.

Healthy HIV-negative adults with no recent acute infections or vaccinations were recruited as donors. The CDR3 is 15 amino acids. Germline CDR1 MNHNY, CDR2 SVGAGI (reference sequence). J was trimmed by 4 bases and V by 1 base; bases with no gene match: 4. Profiled with immunoSEQ multiplex PCR; TCRdb holds only in-frame clones, not every one. The table lists around 1.4 million clones, approximately 98.5% of them singletons. Whole-study results and caveats: An effect of sequencing depth on clonotype sharing among donors was expected. Clonotypes shared by all four donors outscored non-shared clonotypes in generation probability.

The sequenced material came from naive CD4+ T cells sorted from blood. Subset meaning: CD45RA+ positively selected. The source is a man aged 25-45 years in good health. The genes are TRBV6-6 and TRBJ1-5; TRBD1 agrees at 7 bases. In DNA form, the CDR3 reads TGTGCCAGCAGTTACTACGACAGGGTAAATCAGCCCCAGCATTTT. Residues: CASSYYDRVNQPQHF.